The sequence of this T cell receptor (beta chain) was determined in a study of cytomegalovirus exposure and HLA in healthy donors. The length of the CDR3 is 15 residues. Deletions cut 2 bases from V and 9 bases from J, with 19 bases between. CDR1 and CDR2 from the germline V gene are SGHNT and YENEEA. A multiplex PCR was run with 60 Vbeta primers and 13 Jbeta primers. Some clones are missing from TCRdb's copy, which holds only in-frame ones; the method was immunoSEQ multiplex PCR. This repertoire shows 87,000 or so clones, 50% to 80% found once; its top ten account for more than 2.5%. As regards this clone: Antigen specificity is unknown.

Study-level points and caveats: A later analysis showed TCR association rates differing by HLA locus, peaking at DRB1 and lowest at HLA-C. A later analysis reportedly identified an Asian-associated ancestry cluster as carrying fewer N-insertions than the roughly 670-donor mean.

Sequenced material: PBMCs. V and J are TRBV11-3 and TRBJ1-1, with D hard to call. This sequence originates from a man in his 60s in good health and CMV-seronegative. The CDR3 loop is CASSLSVREVPKAFF. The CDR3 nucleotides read TGTGCCAGCAGCTTATCCGTTCGGGAAGTCCCTAAAGCTTTCTTT.